This T cell receptor beta chain was found in a study of blood T cell repertoires in COVID-19. Overall study: Collection of acute and convalescent COVID-19 samples took place in the United States, Italy and Spain. T cells, B-cell-depleted T cells, or PBMCs provided the cDNA or gDNA that served as material.

The germline V gene encodes CDR1 MGHRA and CDR2 YSYEKL. Trimming removed 1 base from V and 13 bases from J; junction bases left unmatched: 11. The CDR3 sequence is 14 residues long. Per the original methods: Amplification from reference gene primers served as the basis for estimated nucleated cell counts. Assay: immunoSEQ multiplex PCR; the TCRdb copy retains only in-frame clones and omits some. The DNA gave D and trimming, while V, J and clone size come from that table. Altogether about 110,000 clones are present, 87% being singletons, with the ten largest covering 4.8%. This clonotype was obtained from a human donor in a cohort sampled during active COVID-19. The chain joins TRBV4-1 to TRBJ1-2, with 8 positions matching TRBD1. Sequences were obtained from peripheral blood. The chain's CDR3 is CASSQVTSLDRVTF. CDR3 DNA sequence: TGCGCCAGCAGCCAAGTCACTTCGTTGGACAGGGTCACCTTC.